This T cell receptor (beta chain) was observed in a study of blood T cell repertoires in COVID-19. Study as a whole: Sample material is recorded as cDNA or gDNA derived from T cells, B-cell-depleted T cells, or PBMCs.

The germline gives CDR1 KGHSH, CDR2 LQKENI. V lost 5 bases and J lost 1; bases outside the gene matches: 2. The CDR3 has 14 residues. TCRdb's table, derived via immunoSEQ multiplex PCR, lists solely in-frame clones and lacks some. The sample has 350,000 to 450,000 clones, about 90% seen once. This clone has a single count. The receptor's source is a man in his forties with acute or convalescent COVID-19. The genes are TRBV18 and TRBJ2-7, with TRBD2 matching 10 bases. Input material: peripheral blood. DNA for the CDR3: TGTGCCAGCTCATCTAGCGGGAGATCCTACGAGCAGTACTTC. It translates to CASSSSGRSYEQYF.